The 9 T cell receptor beta chains reported below all come from one sample, sequenced in a study of T cells after somatic rescue of genetic block. Here immunoSEQ multiplex PCR was the method, and the copy in TCRdb shows in-frame clones only, minus some. The profile shows about 7,400 clones, approximately 81% of them singletons. The material sequenced was peripheral blood mononuclear cells (PBMCs). The receptors derive from a boy between 10 and 17 years old.

The chain links TRBV6-5 to TRBJ2-7; D gene unclear. This CDR3 has 13 residues. Trimming removed 4 bases from V and 1 base from J, with 8 bases in between. The germline CDR1 and CDR2 sequences are MNHEY and SVGAGI. For the CDR3, the DNA is TGTGCCAGCAGTTTGACACCTTCCTACGAGCAGTACTTC. Translating it yields CASSLTPSYEQYF.

The genes are TRBV2 and TRBJ2-1; TRBD1 might be the D (6 bases). Germline-derived CDR1 and CDR2 are SNHLY and FYNNEI. V was trimmed by 4 bases and J by 3 bases, leaving 10 bases between them. The length of the CDR3 is 14 residues. The CDR3 sequence is CASSARTDYNEQFF. Written as DNA, the CDR3 is TGTGCCAGCAGTGCCAGGACAGACTACAATGAGCAGTTCTTC.

This sequence joins TRBV14 and TRBJ2-1; D possibly matches TRBD1 or TRBD2 (5 bases each). Germline V gene data show CDR1 as SGHDN and CDR2 as FVKESK. V was shortened by 4 bases and J by 2 bases, with 12 bases between the two germline ends. The CDR3 runs 15 residues. The CDR3 nucleotides are TGTGCCAGCAGCCTGCCGGGGCCTGCCTACAATGAGCAGTTCTTC. Its translation: CASSLPGPAYNEQFF. Combining the CDR3 with reference TRBV14 and TRBJ2-1 gives the whole variable domain EAGVTQFPSHSVIEKGQTVTLRCDPISGHDNLYWYRRVMGKEIKFLLHFVKESKQDESGMPNNRFLAERTGGTYSTLKVQPAELEDSGVYFCASSLPGPAYNEQFFGPGTRLTVL.

The chain links TRBV10-3 to TRBJ2-1, with D maybe TRBD2 (6 bases). The CDR3 is 16 residues long. The V end was cut by 6 bases, the J end by 5 bases, with 20 bases between. Germline V gives CDR1 ENHRY, CDR2 SYGVKD. The CDR3 sequence is CAISKEAQWGDNEQFF. The CDR3 coding sequence is TGTGCCATCAGCAAGGAAGCCCAATGGGGGGACAATGAGCAGTTCTTC.

This clone was recorded only once. CDR3 amino acids: CATSRRTSSYNSPLHF. The DNA of the CDR3 is TGTGCCACCAGCAGACGGACGAGCTCCTATAATTCACCCCTCCACTTT. V is TRBV15 and J is TRBJ1-6, with D uncertain. The ends were cut back, 2 bases at V and 0 bases at J, with 8 bases in the middle. Looked up from germline, CDR1 is LNHNV and CDR2 is YYDKDF (reference sequence). This CDR3 has 16 amino acids.

V and J are TRBV5-1 and TRBJ2-2; D not certain. The V end was cut by 3 bases, the J end by 8 bases, with 14 bases between. Germline CDR1 SGHRS, CDR2 YFSETQ. The CDR3 is 14 residues long. The CDR3 loop reads CASSSRLSEGELFF. The DNA for the CDR3 is TGCGCCAGCAGCTCCCGACTGAGCGAGGGGGAGCTGTTTTTT.

The V and J genes are TRBV7-2 and TRBJ1-2; D gene unclear. Trimming removed 6 bases at V and 6 bases at J, with 8 bases between. This CDR3 has 11 residues. The germline gives CDR1 SGHTA, CDR2 FQGNSA. The CDR3 region has the DNA TGTGCCAGCAGAAACATCAATGGCTACACCTTC. Translating gives CASRNINGYTF.

J is TRBJ1-2 and V is TRBV7-2; 7 nucleotides match TRBD1. Germline lookup yields CDR1 SGHTA and CDR2 FQGNSA. CDR3 length: 13 amino acids. J gave up 2 bases and V 6 bases, and 3 bases lay outside the gene matches. CDR3 sequence reads: CASSPTGNYGYTF. The CDR3 coding sequence is TGTGCCAGCAGTCCGACAGGGAACTATGGCTACACCTTC. Using reference TRBV7-2 and TRBJ1-2 for the parts outside the CDR3, the full variable domain is GAGVSQSPSNKVTEKGKDVELRCDPISGHTALYWYRQSLGQGLEFLIYFQGNSAPDKSGLPSDRFSAERTGGSVSTLTIQRTQQEDSAVYLCASSPTGNYGYTFGSGTRLTVV.

The chain has TRBV7-8 and TRBJ1-1; possibly TRBD1 for D (6 bases). Germline lookup yields CDR1 SGHVS and CDR2 FQNEAQ. Trimming took off 2 bases at V and 0 bases at J, with 19 bases between the two ends. The CDR3 sequence is 18 residues long. CDR3 bases: TGTGCCAGCAGCTTAATGAGGGGGTTCTCAACCTTGAACACTGAAGCTTTCTTT. This gives the protein CASSLMRGFSTLNTEAFF. Complete variable domain (other parts from reference TRBV7-8 and TRBJ1-1): GAGVSQSPRYKVAKRGQDVALRCDPISGHVSLFWYQQALGQGPEFLTYFQNEAQLDKSGLPSDRFFAERPEGSVSTLKIQRTQQEDSAVYLCASSLMRGFSTLNTEAFFGQGTRLTVV.